The T cell receptor (beta chain) under discussion was sequenced for a study of technical replicates of blood from a few donors. The method was immunoSEQ multiplex PCR; TCRdb's version includes in-frame clones alone and lacks a portion of them. The table lists over 10,000 clones, almost 95% of them singletons, with 7.6% in the top ten. What was sequenced was PBMCs. The clonotype comes from a human donor in good health.

The CDR3 sequence: CASSPQGAGGWETQYF. The CDR3 DNA sequence: TGTGCCAGCAGCCCACAGGGGGCAGGTGGTTGGGAGACCCAGTACTTC. The gene calls are TRBV7-9 and TRBJ2-5; 9 positions agree with TRBD1. The CDR3 extends over 16 amino acids. V was pared by 5 bases and J by 5 bases, with 12 bases of the junction left unmatched. Germline lookup yields CDR1 SEHNR and CDR2 FQNEAQ (reference sequence).